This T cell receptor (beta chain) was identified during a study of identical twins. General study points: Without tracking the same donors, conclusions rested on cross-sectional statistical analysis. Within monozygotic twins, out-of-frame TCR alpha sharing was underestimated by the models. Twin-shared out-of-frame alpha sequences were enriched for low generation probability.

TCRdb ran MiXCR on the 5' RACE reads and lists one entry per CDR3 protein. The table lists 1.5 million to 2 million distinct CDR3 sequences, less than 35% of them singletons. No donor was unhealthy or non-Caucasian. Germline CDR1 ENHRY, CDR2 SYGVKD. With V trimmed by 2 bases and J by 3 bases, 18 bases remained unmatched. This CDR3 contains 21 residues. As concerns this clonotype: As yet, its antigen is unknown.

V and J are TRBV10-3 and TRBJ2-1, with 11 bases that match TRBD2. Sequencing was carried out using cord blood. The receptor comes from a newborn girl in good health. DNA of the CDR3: TGTGCCATCAGTGAGCCGAACAGCAAAGGGCCAGGACTAGCGGGCTACAATGAGCAGTTCTTC. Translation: CAISEPNSKGPGLAGYNEQFF.